This is a list of T cell receptor beta chains from one sample in a study of T cell responses to AZD1222 COVID-19 vaccine. Assay: immunoSEQ multiplex PCR; the TCRdb copy retains only in-frame clones and omits some. The sample holds roughly 93,000 clones; around 92% are singletons and the top ten take 2.5% to 3%. The material sequenced was peripheral blood, taken on day 0 of MenACWY control vaccination. All receptors derive from an adult in good health. Both conserved end residues are part of each CDR3. A D gene is named only where the DNA matches it firmly. Rows may omit the clone size; those that give it use once, few, many or a size class.

CDR3nt: TGTGCCAGCAGCCCTGCTGGGACAGGGGCGTGGGTGGTGAGTGAAGCTTTCTTT
CDR3aa: CASSPAGTGAWVVSEAFF
abundance: -
len: 18
d_gene: TRBD1
j_gene: TRBJ1-1
v_gene: TRBV6-2/TRBV6-3

CDR3nt: TGTGCCAGCACCGAGACTAGCGGGGGGGCCTACGAGCAGTACTTC
CDR3aa: CASTETSGGAYEQYF
abundance: -
len: 15
d_gene: TRBD2
j_gene: TRBJ2-7
v_gene: TRBV6-5

CDR3nt: TGTGCCAGCAGCCACCAGGGTCCCCTCTCACCCCTCCACTTT
CDR3aa: CASSHQGPLSPLHF
abundance: -
len: 14
d_gene: -
j_gene: TRBJ1-6
v_gene: TRBV4-2

CDR3nt: TGTGCCAGCAGCCGGACTAGCGGGGGGGCAGATACGCAGTATTTT
CDR3aa: CASSRTSGGADTQYF
abundance: -
len: 15
d_gene: TRBD2
j_gene: TRBJ2-3
v_gene: TRBV27

CDR3nt: TGTGCCAGCAGTGACGGCCTCGCCTATGGCTACACCTTC
CDR3aa: CASSDGLAYGYTF
abundance: -
len: 13
d_gene: -
j_gene: TRBJ1-2
v_gene: TRBV2

CDR3nt: TGTGCCAGCAGCCAAGAACGGCTCAGCTTGAACACTGAAGCTTTCTTT
CDR3aa: CASSQERLSLNTEAFF
abundance: -
len: 16
d_gene: -
j_gene: TRBJ1-1
v_gene: TRBV3-1/TRBV3-2

CDR3nt: TGTGCCATCAGACCGACAGACACAGATACGCAGTATTTT
CDR3aa: CAIRPTDTDTQYF
abundance: -
len: 13
d_gene: -
j_gene: TRBJ2-3
v_gene: TRBV10-3

CDR3nt: TGTGCCAGCAGCCAAAACTCTGGAAACACCATATATTTT
CDR3aa: CASSQNSGNTIYF
abundance: -
len: 13
d_gene: -
j_gene: TRBJ1-3
v_gene: TRBV14

CDR3nt: TGCGCCGGGAGGTTGATCACCATATATTTT
CDR3aa: CAGRLITIYF
abundance: -
len: 10
d_gene: -
j_gene: TRBJ1-3
v_gene: TRBV10-2

CDR3nt: TGCAGTGCGAGATCAAGTGCTGAAGCTTTCTTT
CDR3aa: CSARSSAEAFF
abundance: -
len: 11
d_gene: -
j_gene: TRBJ1-1
v_gene: TRBV20-1

CDR3nt: TGTGCCAGCAGCACCGGGACCTACGAGCAGTACTTC
CDR3aa: CASSTGTYEQYF
abundance: -
len: 12
d_gene: -
j_gene: TRBJ2-7
v_gene: TRBV5-4

CDR3nt: TGTGCCAGCAGTCCCCAGCCGGGACCAGATACGCAGTATTTT
CDR3aa: CASSPQPGPDTQYF
abundance: -
len: 14
d_gene: -
j_gene: TRBJ2-3
v_gene: TRBV27

CDR3nt: TGCGCCAGGACTACTAGCGGGGGGGCCGCAGATACGCAGTATTTT
CDR3aa: CARTTSGGAADTQYF
abundance: -
len: 15
d_gene: TRBD2
j_gene: TRBJ2-3
v_gene: TRBV5-1

CDR3nt: TGTGCCAGCAGCCAAGATGAACTAGCTAACTATGGCTACACCTTC
CDR3aa: CASSQDELANYGYTF
abundance: -
len: 15
d_gene: -
j_gene: TRBJ1-2
v_gene: TRBV3-1/TRBV3-2

CDR3nt: TGTGCCAGTTCTCACCCAGGGGGCACTGAAGCTTTCTTT
CDR3aa: CASSHPGGTEAFF
abundance: -
len: 13
d_gene: TRBD1
j_gene: TRBJ1-1
v_gene: TRBV19

CDR3nt: TGTGCCAGTAGTATGGCCGTGAACACTGAAGCTTTCTTT
CDR3aa: CASSMAVNTEAFF
abundance: -
len: 13
d_gene: -
j_gene: TRBJ1-1
v_gene: TRBV19

CDR3nt: TGTGCCAGCAGCTTAGCCAGGGGGGGCGAAAAACTGTTTTTT
CDR3aa: CASSLARGGEKLFF
abundance: -
len: 14
d_gene: TRBD1
j_gene: TRBJ1-4
v_gene: TRBV11-3

CDR3nt: TGCGCCAGCAGCTTGGGACAGCTTCACTATGGCTACACCTTC
CDR3aa: CASSLGQLHYGYTF
abundance: once
len: 14
d_gene: -
j_gene: TRBJ1-2
v_gene: TRBV5-1

CDR3nt: TGTGCCAGAAAGGGTTCCTCTGGAAACACCATATATTTT
CDR3aa: CARKGSSGNTIYF
abundance: -
len: 13
d_gene: -
j_gene: TRBJ1-3
v_gene: TRBV14

CDR3nt: TGTGCCAGCAGTTACTCGTTGACGCTCAGTGTGTATGGCTACACCTTC
CDR3aa: CASSYSLTLSVYGYTF
abundance: -
len: 16
d_gene: -
j_gene: TRBJ1-2
v_gene: TRBV6-2/TRBV6-3

CDR3nt: TGTGCCAGCAGTGATCCGGACAGAGCCTACGAGCAGTACTTC
CDR3aa: CASSDPDRAYEQYF
abundance: -
len: 14
d_gene: -
j_gene: TRBJ2-7
v_gene: TRBV2

CDR3nt: TGTGCCATCAGTGGGGGGACAGCTAACTATGGCTACACCTTC
CDR3aa: CAISGGTANYGYTF
abundance: -
len: 14
d_gene: TRBD1
j_gene: TRBJ1-2
v_gene: TRBV10-3

CDR3nt: TGTGCCAGCAGCCACGGGAAGACCCAGTACTTC
CDR3aa: CASSHGKTQYF
abundance: -
len: 11
d_gene: -
j_gene: TRBJ2-5
v_gene: TRBV6-5

CDR3nt: TGTGCCAGCAGCCCTTTGGGGCCGAGCTCTGGAAACACCATATATTTT
CDR3aa: CASSPLGPSSGNTIYF
abundance: few
len: 16
d_gene: -
j_gene: TRBJ1-3
v_gene: TRBV14

CDR3nt: TGTGCCAGCAGGCTGACAGGAGGCACTGAAGCTTTCTTT
CDR3aa: CASRLTGGTEAFF
abundance: -
len: 13
d_gene: -
j_gene: TRBJ1-1
v_gene: TRBV5-6

CDR3nt: TGTGCCAGCAGCTTTGGCGGACAGGGGGCCTACGAGCAGTACTTC
CDR3aa: CASSFGGQGAYEQYF
abundance: -
len: 15
d_gene: TRBD1
j_gene: TRBJ2-7
v_gene: TRBV3-1/TRBV3-2

CDR3nt: TGTGCCAGCAGTCCGTGGGAGGTCACCGACGGAGATACGCAGTATTTT
CDR3aa: CASSPWEVTDGDTQYF
abundance: -
len: 16
d_gene: -
j_gene: TRBJ2-3
v_gene: TRBV27

CDR3nt: TGCGCCAGCAGTGAGGGGGCCCCAAGACCTAACAGCTCCTATAATTCACCCCTCCACTTT
CDR3aa: CASSEGAPRPNSSYNSPLHF
abundance: -
len: 20
d_gene: -
j_gene: TRBJ1-6
v_gene: TRBV10-1

CDR3nt: TGTGCCAGCAGGGGGACCGGCAATCAGCCCCAGCATTTT
CDR3aa: CASRGTGNQPQHF
abundance: -
len: 13
d_gene: -
j_gene: TRBJ1-5
v_gene: TRBV12-3/TRBV12-4

CDR3nt: TGTGCCAGCAGTCTCATGAGCTCTGGAAACACCATATATTTT
CDR3aa: CASSLMSSGNTIYF
abundance: -
len: 14
d_gene: -
j_gene: TRBJ1-3
v_gene: TRBV28

CDR3nt: TGCGCCAGCAGCTTAAAGCAGGGGACGAACACTGAAGCTTTCTTT
CDR3aa: CASSLKQGTNTEAFF
abundance: -
len: 15
d_gene: -
j_gene: TRBJ1-1
v_gene: TRBV5-1

CDR3nt: TGTGCCAGCAGCCCCCACCGGACCCCGGGGAATGAGCAGTTCTTC
CDR3aa: CASSPHRTPGNEQFF
abundance: -
len: 15
d_gene: -
j_gene: TRBJ2-1
v_gene: TRBV3-1/TRBV3-2

CDR3nt: TGTGCCTGGAGTGTACAATCTCGAGAGCAGTTCTTC
CDR3aa: CAWSVQSREQFF
abundance: -
len: 12
d_gene: -
j_gene: TRBJ2-1
v_gene: TRBV30

CDR3nt: TGTGCCAGCAGTAAACGGGGGCCCTCGGGTCAGCCCCAGCATTTT
CDR3aa: CASSKRGPSGQPQHF
abundance: -
len: 15
d_gene: -
j_gene: TRBJ1-5
v_gene: TRBV2

CDR3nt: TGTGCCAGCAGCCCCCGCACGAACACCGGGGAGCTGTTTTTT
CDR3aa: CASSPRTNTGELFF
abundance: -
len: 14
d_gene: -
j_gene: TRBJ2-2
v_gene: TRBV7-3

CDR3nt: TGTGCCAGCAGCCTGGGAGGGGGCATGAACACTGAAGCTTTCTTT
CDR3aa: CASSLGGGMNTEAFF
abundance: -
len: 15
d_gene: TRBD1
j_gene: TRBJ1-1
v_gene: TRBV7-2

CDR3nt: TGTGCCAGTAGTATAGGGGGAAGAGGCTACACCTTC
CDR3aa: CASSIGGRGYTF
abundance: -
len: 12
d_gene: -
j_gene: TRBJ1-2
v_gene: TRBV19

CDR3nt: TGTGCCAGCAGCTTAGTTGGACTAGCGGGGGCTCGCAATGAGCAGTTCTTC
CDR3aa: CASSLVGLAGARNEQFF
abundance: -
len: 17
d_gene: TRBD2
j_gene: TRBJ2-1
v_gene: TRBV7-2

CDR3nt: TGTGCCAGCAGCATTGGGACCTTTGTGAATGAGCAGTTCTTC
CDR3aa: CASSIGTFVNEQFF
abundance: -
len: 14
d_gene: -
j_gene: TRBJ2-1
v_gene: TRBV7-3

CDR3nt: TGTGCCAGTAGTCGTCGGGGAGGCACTGAAGCTTTCTTT
CDR3aa: CASSRRGGTEAFF
abundance: -
len: 13
d_gene: -
j_gene: TRBJ1-1
v_gene: TRBV19

CDR3nt: TGTGCCATCAGACTAGCGGGGGGCACAGATACGCAGTATTTT
CDR3aa: CAIRLAGGTDTQYF
abundance: -
len: 14
d_gene: TRBD2
j_gene: TRBJ2-3
v_gene: TRBV10-3

CDR3nt: TGTGCCAGCTCACCGCGGGACACCAGGAGCGATGGCTACACCTTC
CDR3aa: CASSPRDTRSDGYTF
abundance: -
len: 15
d_gene: -
j_gene: TRBJ1-2
v_gene: TRBV18

CDR3nt: TGTGCCAGCAGCGCCGACTCTTACTACGAGCAGTACTTC
CDR3aa: CASSADSYYEQYF
abundance: -
len: 13
d_gene: -
j_gene: TRBJ2-7
v_gene: TRBV9

CDR3nt: TGTGCCTGGAGTGACAGGAGCAATCAGCCCCAGCATTTT
CDR3aa: CAWSDRSNQPQHF
abundance: -
len: 13
d_gene: -
j_gene: TRBJ1-5
v_gene: TRBV30

CDR3nt: TGTGCCATTCATCCGGTTGGTGAAGCTTTCTTT
CDR3aa: CAIHPVGEAFF
abundance: -
len: 11
d_gene: -
j_gene: TRBJ1-1
v_gene: TRBV28

CDR3nt: TGTGCCAGCAGGGAGCGGGGGGGCCGTGATACGCAGTATTTT
CDR3aa: CASRERGGRDTQYF
abundance: -
len: 14
d_gene: TRBD2
j_gene: TRBJ2-3
v_gene: TRBV28

CDR3nt: TGTGCCAGCAGCATACAGGGTCCGGACACTGAAGCTTTCTTT
CDR3aa: CASSIQGPDTEAFF
abundance: -
len: 14
d_gene: -
j_gene: TRBJ1-1
v_gene: TRBV5-5